A selection of T cell receptor beta chains follows, all from one sample in a study of T-cell memory formation after mild COVID-19. TCRdb reprocessed the 5' RACE reads via MiXCR and lists one record per CDR3 protein. The sample has roughly 410,000 distinct CDR3 sequences; roughly a quarter are singletons. Sample: PBMCs or a T cell subset sorted from them (not recorded which). The receptors originated from an adult woman who had mild COVID-19 (a few samples of this study predate the infection). Cell type and time point are not known. The CDR3 runs from the conserved cysteine through the conserved F or W. Fields, in order: clone size, J gene, V gene, D gene, CDR3 DNA, CDR3 protein. A D gene is named only where the DNA matches it firmly. Clone size is stated in some rows and not others, as once, few, many or a class when expanded.

NA TRBJ1-5 TRBV30 NA TGTGCCTGGGGCAGAGACAATCAGCCCCAGCATTTT CAWGRDNQPQHF
few TRBJ1-1 TRBV2 TRBD1 TGTGCCAGCAGCCCCCCCAGGGGGGGGACTGAAGCTTTCTTT CASSPPRGGTEAFF
NA TRBJ1-1 TRBV29-1 NA TGCAGCGTTGCGTATGGGTCAGAAGCTTTCTTT CSVAYGSEAFF
few TRBJ2-1 TRBV24-1 TRBD2 TGTGCCACCAGTGACCCCGGACTAGCGGGAGGATATAAGCGGTGGTTCTTC CATSDPGLAGGYKRWFF
NA TRBJ1-5 TRBV13 NA TGTGCCAGCAGCTTGCACGGTACACAGCCCCAGCATTTT CASSLHGTQPQHF
NA TRBJ2-1 TRBV12-2 NA TGTGCAAGTCGCTTAATCGTAGTGTCTCGCGGGTACAATGAGCAGTTCTTC CASRLIVVSRGYNEQFF
few TRBJ1-1 TRBV20-1 NA TGCAGTGCTAGAGATCGTCAGGGTCCGACTGAAGCTTTCTTT CSARDRQGPTEAFF
NA TRBJ2-7 TRBV28 NA TGTGCCAGCAGTTCACATACCGGGACATCCAACGAGCAGTACTTC CASSSHTGTSNEQYF
few TRBJ1-2 TRBV20-1 NA TGCAGTGCTAGAGCCCCGCTCAAGCGTGGCTACACCTTC CSARAPLKRGYTF
once TRBJ2-4 TRBV20-1 NA TGCAGTGCTATTAGCTTACTAGCCAAAAACATTCAGTACTTC CSAISLLAKNIQYF
NA TRBJ2-1 TRBV6-5 TRBD2 TGTGCCAGCAGCCCCGGGGGGTGGGAGGGCCCCAATGAGCAGTTCTTC CASSPGGWEGPNEQFF
few TRBJ2-2 TRBV5-1 NA TGCGCCAGCAGCTTGCGGGGACCCGGGGAGCTGTTTTTT CASSLRGPGELFF
few TRBJ2-3 TRBV9 NA TGTGCCAGCAGCGACCGGGTGGAAGATACGCAGTATTTT CASSDRVEDTQYF
few TRBJ1-1 TRBV3-1 TRBD1 TGTGCCAGCAGCCTTAAGACAGGGCTGCCAGGGGCTTTCTTT CASSLKTGLPGAFF
NA TRBJ2-5 TRBV5-6 TRBD1 TGTGCCAGCAGCTTGTTAGGACAGGGGGCGTTTCGAGTGGAGACCCAGTACTTC CASSLLGQGAFRVETQYF
few TRBJ2-3 TRBV7-8 NA TGTGCCAGCACCCATCTCGGAGGATCACAGGCAGATACGCAGTATTTT CASTHLGGSQADTQYF
many TRBJ1-6 TRBV9 NA TGTGCCAGCAGCGACGGGGGCAGCTCCTATAATTCACCCCTCCACTTT CASSDGGSSYNSPLHF
many TRBJ2-3 TRBV5-1 TRBD2 TGCGCCAGCAGCTCCTCTAGCGGGGGGAGCACAGATACGCAGTATTTT CASSSSSGGSTDTQYF
few TRBJ2-3 TRBV11-3 TRBD1 TGTGCCAGCAGCCGATCCGTTCTACAGGGGGCGAGCACAGATACGCAGTATTTT CASSRSVLQGASTDTQYF
once TRBJ2-5 TRBV7-8 NA TGTGCCAGCAGCTTAGTGCGGCAGCAAGAGACCCAGTACTTC CASSLVRQQETQYF
NA TRBJ2-5 TRBV19 NA TGTGCCAGTACGGTCGCAGGGTTAGGCCAAGAGACCCAGTACTTC CASTVAGLGQETQYF
few TRBJ2-7 TRBV7-6 TRBD2 TGTGCCAGCAGCTCAGGGCTAGCGGGAGGCCACTACGAGCAGTACTTC CASSSGLAGGHYEQYF
few TRBJ2-7 TRBV12-3/TRBV12-4 NA TGTGCCAGCACCCTTTTAGGCAGTTCCTACGAGCAGTACTTC CASTLLGSSYEQYF
few TRBJ2-7 TRBV24-1 TRBD1 TGTGCCACCAGTGCTCCGGACAGGACGCAGCAGTACTTC CATSAPDRTQQYF
NA TRBJ1-2 TRBV24-1 NA TGTGCCACCAGTGATTTCGGATATGCAAATGGCTACACCTTC CATSDFGYANGYTF
NA TRBJ2-3 TRBV12-3/TRBV12-4 TRBD2 TGTGCCAGCAGTAGCCCGAAGGGAGCGGGAGAATGGAATACGCAGTATTTT CASSSPKGAGEWNTQYF
NA TRBJ2-2 TRBV20-1 TRBD2 TGCAGTGCTAGAGATCTAGCGGGAGGGCCCACCGGGGAGCTGTTTTTT CSARDLAGGPTGELFF
NA TRBJ2-7 TRBV7-9 NA TGTGCCAGCAGGGCCGCCAGGGACTACGAGCAGTACTTC CASRAARDYEQYF
few TRBJ2-3 TRBV30 TRBD1 TGTGCCTGGAGCAGGACAGGGTTTCCAGATACGCAGTATTTT CAWSRTGFPDTQYF
NA TRBJ1-1 TRBV20-1 NA TGCAGTGCTAGAGATCGGAGGGGTGAAGCTTTCTTT CSARDRRGEAFF
few TRBJ1-1 TRBV7-3 NA TGTGCCAGCAGCTTAACGAGGGTACCTGAAGCTTTCTTT CASSLTRVPEAFF
few TRBJ1-2 TRBV7-9 NA TGTGCCAGCAGCTTAGGTTCGGCAAAAGCTAACTATGGCTACACCTTC CASSLGSAKANYGYTF
NA TRBJ2-7 TRBV20-1 NA TGCAGTGCTCCGACTGATACCTACGAGCAGTACTTC CSAPTDTYEQYF
few TRBJ1-1 TRBV28 TRBD1 TGTGCCAGCAGACCTCCGACAGGGATGAACACTGAAGCTTTCTTT CASRPPTGMNTEAFF
many TRBJ2-1 TRBV27 TRBD2 TGTGCCTCCACTCGCGTCGGGACTAGCTCTGGCAATGAGCAGTTCTTC CASTRVGTSSGNEQFF
few TRBJ1-2 TRBV2 TRBD1 TGTGCCAGCAGTGAAAGGACAGGGAACTATGGCTACACCTTC CASSERTGNYGYTF
NA TRBJ1-5 TRBV11-3 NA TGTGCCAGCACCATAGGGAGGTATCAGCCCCAGCATTTT CASTIGRYQPQHF
NA TRBJ2-3 TRBV4-2 TRBD1 TGTGCCAGCAGCCAACCCGGGACAGGCCTCCAGCTGGATACGCAGTATTTT CASSQPGTGLQLDTQYF
NA TRBJ2-2 TRBV30 NA TGTGCCTGGAGTGTACAGACCACGGAAACCGGGGAGCTGTTTTTT CAWSVQTTETGELFF
NA TRBJ2-3 TRBV5-1 TRBD2 TGCGCCAGCAGCAGCGGGGGTCCCACAGATACGCAGTATTTT CASSSGGPTDTQYF